The 18 T cell receptor beta chains below come from one sample, sequenced in a study of blood T cell repertoires in COVID-19. The protocol was immunoSEQ multiplex PCR, while the TCRdb copy is restricted to in-frame clones and leaves out a portion. This table holds some 390,000 clones, approximately 90% found once. Input material: PBMCs or T cells enriched from blood (not recorded which). All receptors come from a man under 40 who had recovered from COVID-19.

The chain uses TRBV11-2 and TRBJ2-1, with D unresolved. Germline V gene sequence: CDR1 SGHAT, CDR2 FQNNGV. The CDR3 runs 16 residues. With 1 base removed from V and 5 bases from J, the gap between germline ends came to 15 bases. The CDR3 protein is CASSLGPTEFNNEQFF. The CDR3 region has the DNA TGTGCCAGCAGCTTAGGTCCCACGGAGTTCAACAATGAGCAGTTCTTC.

The V and J genes are TRBV24-1 and TRBJ2-1; 7 nucleotides agree with TRBD2. J gave up 7 bases and V 0 bases, and 14 bases lay outside the gene matches. Germline-derived CDR1 and CDR2 are KGHDR and SFDVKD. The CDR3 is 18 amino acids. CDR3 bases: TGTGCCACCAGTGATTTGCGTTTGCGCGGGAGATCGGCAAATGAGCAGTTCTTC. This translates into CATSDLRLRGRSANEQFF.

The genes are TRBV7-9 and TRBJ2-1; 7 bases agree with TRBD2. V was pared by 6 bases and J by 2 bases, with 10 bases of the junction left unmatched. This CDR3 comprises 16 residues. Germline CDR1 SEHNR, CDR2 FQNEAQ (reference sequence). Written as DNA, the CDR3 is TGTGCCAGCAGAAAGACTAGCCGAGATACCTACAATGAGCAGTTCTTC. Protein: CASRKTSRDTYNEQFF.

This chain uses TRBV5-4 with TRBJ2-7, with D uncertain. The CDR3 extends over 13 amino acids. CDR1 and CDR2 (germline): SGHNT, YYREEE (reference sequence). Trimming cost V 0 bases and J 3 bases, with 7 bases left between them. The CDR3 protein is CASSLELDYEQYF. The CDR3 bases are TGTGCCAGCAGCTTGGAGCTAGACTACGAGCAGTACTTC.

The CDR3, as DNA: TGTGCCAGCAGCCGAGGGACTTACTCCTACGAGCAGTACTTC. It yields the protein CASSRGTYSYEQYF. This sequence joins TRBV7-8 and TRBJ2-7; a possible D gene is TRBD2 (6 bases). Germline V gene lookup returns CDR1 SGHVS and CDR2 FQNEAQ. There are 14 residues in the CDR3. Trimming pared 5 bases from V and 0 bases from J, leaving 11 bases between.

The J gene is TRBJ2-2, the V gene TRBV5-4, with 8 nucleotides matching TRBD2. V was pared by 4 bases and J by 4 bases, with 12 bases of the junction left unmatched. This CDR3 contains 17 residues. The germline V gene has CDR1 SGHNT and CDR2 YYREEE (reference sequence). Here the CDR3 DNA reads TGTGCCAGCAGCCCGGGGGGGCTAGCGGGTCTCACCGGGGAGCTGTTTTTT. Encoded protein: CASSPGGLAGLTGELFF. The full variable domain, rest sourced from reference TRBV5-4 and TRBJ2-2, is ETGVTQSPTHLIKTRGQQVTLRCSSQSGHNTVSWYQQALGQGPQFIFQYYREEENGRGNFPPRFSGLQFPNYSSELNVNALELDDSALYLCASSPGGLAGLTGELFFGEGSRLTVL.

This chain links TRBV5-1 with TRBJ1-1; D perhaps matches TRBD1 (5 bases). Germline CDR1 reads SGHRS; CDR2 reads YFSETQ. Trimming left V 0 bases short and J 4 bases short, with 13 bases between. The CDR3 contains 15 residues. In DNA, the CDR3 is TGCGCCAGCAGCTTGGCCGGGGGTGTGGGCACTGAAGCTTTCTTT. Its protein product is CASSLAGGVGTEAFF.

The CDR3 region is CSAGSEANYGYTF. For the CDR3, the DNA is TGCAGCGCAGGCTCAGAAGCTAACTATGGCTACACCTTC. The J gene is TRBJ1-2, the V gene TRBV29-1; no reliable D call. The CDR3 contains 13 residues. Trimming stripped 7 bases from V and 0 bases from J, with 12 bases between. Germline values: CDR1 SQVTM, CDR2 ANQGSEA.

The gene calls are TRBV7-8 and TRBJ1-4; 12 bases fit TRBD1. The germline CDR1 and CDR2 sequences are SGHVS and FQNEAQ. V dropped 4 bases and J dropped 10; count of bases not matched to a gene: 7. This CDR3 contains 15 residues. CDR3 nucleotides: TGTGCCAGCAGCTCCGGAACGGGACAGGGGGCAAAACTGTTTTTT. Its protein is CASSSGTGQGAKLFF.

The chain has TRBV7-6 and TRBJ2-1, with TRBD2 matching over 10 bases. The CDR3 runs 15 residues. CDR1 is SGHVS, CDR2 FNYEAQ, per germline. V was clipped by 2 bases and J by 7 bases; unmatched bases: 5. The CDR3 is CASSLLASGSNEQFF. In DNA, the CDR3 is TGTGCCAGCAGCTTATTGGCTAGCGGGAGTAATGAGCAGTTCTTC.

V is TRBV5-1 and J is TRBJ2-1; TRBD2 aligns across 8 bases. Per the germline V gene, CDR1 is SGHRS and CDR2 is YFSETQ. J was trimmed by 2 bases and V by 2 bases; bases with no gene match: 9. The CDR3 has 17 residues. CDR3 in amino acids: CASSFTSGRVTYNEQFF. In DNA form, the CDR3 reads TGCGCCAGCAGCTTCACCAGCGGGAGAGTCACCTACAATGAGCAGTTCTTC.

Concerning this clone: Other DNA sequences of this sample code for an identical CDR3. The chain employs TRBV27 and TRBJ1-5; no definite D call. The CDR3 runs to 12 residues. The germline V and J ends were trimmed by 6 bases and 2 bases, with 5 bases remaining between them. CDR1 is MNHEY, CDR2 SMNVEV, per germline (reference sequence). The CDR3 loop reads CASREGNQPQHF. Written as DNA, the CDR3 is TGTGCCAGCAGAGAGGGCAATCAGCCCCAGCATTTT.

This clone occurred once. V usage is TRBV28 and J usage is TRBJ2-5, with TRBD2 matching over 7 bases. With V trimmed by 2 bases and J by 4 bases, 7 bases remained unmatched. The CDR3 runs 15 residues. The germline V gene has CDR1 MDHEN and CDR2 SYDVKM. CDR3 loop: CASSLPGGESETQYF. The CDR3 nucleotides read TGTGCCAGCAGTTTACCTGGGGGGGAGTCAGAGACCCAGTACTTC.

CDR3 loop: CASSSKGVDQPQHF. The DNA of the CDR3 is TGTGCCAGCAGCTCCAAAGGGGTTGACCAGCCCCAGCATTTT. The chain has TRBV7-9 and TRBJ1-5; D is perhaps TRBD1 (5 bases). In germline, CDR1 is SEHNR, CDR2 FQNEAQ (reference sequence). V was pared by 4 bases and J by 7 bases, with 14 bases between. The CDR3 loop spans 14 amino acids.

V gene TRBV2 combines with J gene TRBJ1-5; the D gene is possibly TRBD1 (5 bases). CDR1 and CDR2 (germline): SNHLY, FYNNEI. V was pared by 4 bases and J by 5 bases, with 12 bases between. The CDR3 runs 14 residues. The CDR3 DNA is TGTGCCAGCAGTGCGCCAGGGAATTATCAGCCCCAGCATTTT. Translation: CASSAPGNYQPQHF.

The chain joins TRBV7-2 to TRBJ2-7; TRBD2 aligns across 9 bases. After removal of 2 bases from V and 5 bases from J, the junction contained 1 base not matched to a gene. The CDR3 consists of 13 residues. The V gene's germline CDR1 is SGHTA and CDR2 FQGNSA. The CDR3: CASSLPSGNEQYF. The CDR3, as DNA: TGTGCCAGCAGCTTACCTAGCGGGAACGAGCAGTACTTC. Based on the CDR3 plus reference TRBV7-2 and TRBJ2-7, the full variable domain is GAGVSQSPSNKVTEKGKDVELRCDPISGHTALYWYRQSLGQGLEFLIYFQGNSAPDKSGLPSDRFSAERTGGSVSTLTIQRTQQEDSAVYLCASSLPSGNEQYFGPGTRLTVT.

The chain employs TRBV7-9 and TRBJ2-5, with TRBD2 matching 9 bases. In germline, CDR1 is SEHNR, CDR2 FQNEAQ (reference sequence). The CDR3 contains 16 residues. With 5 bases clipped from V and 4 bases from J, the junction kept 11 bases outside the gene matches. The CDR3 DNA reads as TGTGCCAGCAGCGCGTCAGGTAGCGGGAGTCGAGAGACCCAGTACTTC. Residues: CASSASGSGSRETQYF.

A single count supports this clone. The chain recombines TRBV4-2 with TRBJ2-1; 9 bases match TRBD2. The CDR3 is 16 residues long. V gave up 0 bases and J gave up 6 bases; unmatched junction bases: 6. The germline V gene encodes CDR1 LGHNA and CDR2 YNFKEQ. The CDR3 DNA is TGTGCCAGCAGCCAAGATCGCGGGAGGGGGGCCAATGAGCAGTTCTTC. It translates to CASSQDRGRGANEQFF.